The sequence of this T cell receptor (beta chain) was determined in a study of neoadjuvant nivolumab and ipilimumab in lung cancer. The germline CDR1 and CDR2 sequences are SGHDN and FVKESK. V was shortened by 5 bases and J by 5 bases, with 18 bases between the two germline ends. The CDR3 has 15 residues. Generated by immunoSEQ multiplex PCR, the TCRdb table keeps only in-frame clones and is missing some. The sample includes over 45,000 clones, roughly 90% of them seen just once. The V gene is TRBV14, the J gene TRBJ2-5; unclear D gene. The TCR sequence derives from an adult with non-small cell lung cancer. Some clones in this sample may be carry-over from other donors' samples. The starting material was blood, obtained before neoadjuvant nivolumab, alone or with ipilimumab. CDR3 sequence: CASSSQIVAGETQYF. The CDR3 DNA reads TGTGCCAGCAGCTCGCAAATCGTCGCAGGCGAGACCCAGTACTTC.